Detailed here is one TCR beta chain. The data were taken from a study of blood T cell repertoires in COVID-19. Across the study: Sample material is recorded as cDNA or gDNA derived from T cells, B-cell-depleted T cells, or PBMCs.

Germline V gene data show CDR1 as ENHRY and CDR2 as SYGVKD. This CDR3 has 14 residues. V lost 7 bases to trimming and J lost 4 bases; unmatched junction nucleotides: 7. Original data processing: Amplified reference gene primers provided the basis for estimating nucleated cell counts. Generated by immunoSEQ multiplex PCR, the TCRdb table keeps only in-frame clones and is missing some. The V and J calls and clone size come from that table; D and trimming were worked out from the DNA. This table has about 190,000 clones, almost 90% appearing once. The sequence derives from a man in his forties or fifties with acute or convalescent COVID-19. The chain carries TRBV10-3 and TRBJ2-1; 7 bases fit TRBD2. Sequences were obtained from peripheral blood. CDR3 residues: CAITREWGYNEQFF. CDR3 DNA sequence: TGTGCCATCACGCGGGAGTGGGGTTACAATGAGCAGTTCTTC.